A single sample is the source of the 6 T cell receptor beta chains below, sequenced in a study of PD-1 blockade in mismatch repair-deficient tumors (dated by TCRdb to about 2017). Receptor amplification or capture employed the immunoSEQ multiplex PCR assay. TCRdb limited this immuneACCESS table to in-frame rearrangements with V and J called. A share of clones is missing; checked studies link under half to unresolved V genes, and the rest is unexplained. The sample yields some 15,000 clones; about 80% were counted once. The ten largest account for under 2% of the sample. This sample comprised PBMCs, obtained about 22 weeks after starting pembrolizumab. The receptors originated from an adult with mismatch repair-deficient cancer.

The V gene is TRBV27, the J gene TRBJ1-1; D unclear. The CDR3 has 14 residues. The germline V and J ends were trimmed by 3 bases and 1 base, with 9 bases remaining between them. CDR1 and CDR2 (germline): MNHEY, SMNVEV (reference sequence). The CDR3 loop reads CASSFRNRNTEAFF. CDR3 coding DNA: TGTGCCAGCAGTTTTCGAAACAGGAACACTGAAGCTTTCTTT.

This chain connects TRBV20-1 to TRBJ1-2, with TRBD1 matching over 7 bases. The CDR3 is made up of 11 amino acids. After removal of 6 bases from V and 8 bases from J, the junction contained 6 bases not matched to a gene. CDR1 DFQATT and CDR2 SNEGSKA come from the germline V gene (reference sequence). The CDR3 nucleotides are TGCAGTGCATCTCCGGGACAGGGCTACACCTTC. Translated, it gives CSASPGQGYTF.

V is TRBV10-2 and J is TRBJ1-1, with D maybe TRBD1 (5 bases). The CDR3 runs 12 residues. V was trimmed by 4 bases and J by 10 bases, leaving 13 bases between them. CDR1 and CDR2 (germline): WSHSY, SAAADI. The CDR3 protein is CASSGGGEVAFF. CDR3 nucleotide sequence: TGCGCCAGCAGTGGTGGGGGGGAAGTAGCTTTCTTT.

This chain links TRBV18 with TRBJ1-1; no clear D gene. The CDR3 covers 15 residues. From germline, CDR1 is KGHSH and CDR2 LQKENI. Trimming removed 0 bases from V and 2 bases from J, with 10 bases in between. The CDR3 here is CASSPPRGPNTEAFF. The DNA for the CDR3 is TGTGCCAGCTCACCACCGAGAGGGCCCAACACTGAAGCTTTCTTT. The variable domain in full, completed from reference TRBV18 and TRBJ1-1, reads NAGVMQNPRHLVRRRGQEARLRCSPMKGHSHVYWYRQLPEEGLKFMVYLQKENIIDESGMPKERFSAEFPKEGPSILRIQQVVRGDSAAYFCASSPPRGPNTEAFFGQGTRLTVV.

The genes are TRBV18 and TRBJ2-5, with D perhaps matching TRBD2 (6 bases). The germline gives CDR1 KGHSH, CDR2 LQKENI. This CDR3 is built from 13 residues. V was pared by 5 bases and J by 5 bases, with 12 bases between. CDR3 in amino acids: CASSYGGVETQYF. DNA of the CDR3: TGTGCCAGCTCATATGGAGGGGTGGAGACCCAGTACTTC.

This clone was seen more than once but under ten times. The rearrangement joins TRBV28 to TRBJ2-3; a weak D match, TRBD1 (5 bases). The V and J ends lost 3 bases and 5 bases respectively, with 12 bases between them. The CDR3 runs 14 residues. The germline V gene encodes CDR1 MDHEN and CDR2 SYDVKM. The DNA of the CDR3 is TGTGCCAGCAGTTTTGGTGGGGCGAGAGATACGCAGTATTTT. It specifies CASSFGGARDTQYF.